These 17 T cell receptor beta chains were all obtained from the same sample, sequenced in a study of regulatory T cells in long-lasting Graves disease. The time point denotes: persistent/refractory GD, antithyroid drugs over 5 years with positive TRAb. RNA extracted from PBMCs served as the sequencing template. For TCR beta, libraries came from iRepertoire HTBI primers and Arm-PCR of CDR3 regions. MiXCR, run by TCRdb on the multiplex PCR reads, gives a single entry per CDR3 protein. The sample includes 400,000 to 500,000 distinct CDR3 sequences, about 22% of them seen just once. Specimen: peripheral blood mononuclear cells (PBMCs), collected when the disease was refractory, from a patient treated with antithyroid drugs. Receptor source: a female donor with Graves disease.

The V and J genes are TRBV2 and TRBJ1-5; maybe TRBD1 (5 bases). CDR3 length equals 16 residues. Trimming stripped 6 bases from V and 2 bases from J, with 17 bases between. CDR1 is SNHLY and CDR2 is FYNNEI in the germline V gene. This CDR3 reads CASRGLPGRGNQPQHF. CDR3 bases: TGTGCCAGCAGGGGGCTGCCAGGTCGGGGCAATCAGCCCCAGCATTTT.

This chain joins TRBV14 and TRBJ2-7; tentative D call: TRBD2 (6 bases). V lost 1 base to trimming and J lost 4 bases, with 8 bases between them. The CDR3 runs to 13 residues. Germline loops: CDR1 SGHDN, CDR2 FVKESK. The CDR3 DNA reads TGTGCCAGCAGCCAAGGGGACTCTTACGAGCAGTACTTC. It is translated as CASSQGDSYEQYF.

This clonotype was observed a handful of times. The chain joins TRBV5-1 to TRBJ2-7; weak D call: TRBD1 (6 bases). CDR3 size: 15 residues. Trimming pared 5 bases from V and 2 bases from J, leaving 17 bases between. The germline V gene encodes CDR1 SGHRS and CDR2 YFSETQ. The CDR3 bases are TGCGCCAGCAGGCGTAACAGGGATCCCACCTACGAGCAGTACTTC. It encodes CASRRNRDPTYEQYF.

J is TRBJ2-7 and V is TRBV6-1, with 7 bases identical to TRBD1. V shed 3 bases, J shed 0 bases, and the junction held 5 bases outside the gene matches. Per germline, CDR1 MNHNS and CDR2 SASEGT. The CDR3 spans 15 residues. CDR3 bases: TGTGCCAGCAGTGACGACAGGGTGAGCTCCTACGAGCAGTACTTC. This codes for CASSDDRVSSYEQYF.

Ten or more counts support this clonotype. This rearrangement joins TRBV3-1 to TRBJ2-5, with a possible D match to TRBD2 (5 bases). The CDR3 covers 16 residues. The V end lost 4 bases, the J end lost 2 bases, and 17 bases lay between the germline ends. CDR1 and CDR2 from the germline V gene are LGHDT and YNNKEL (reference sequence). The CDR3 region has the DNA TGTGCCAGCAGCCTATTCGGGTCGGGGATGCAAGAGACCCAGTACTTC. Residues: CASSLFGSGMQETQYF.

Many counts were recorded for this clonotype. The chain uses TRBV7-2 and TRBJ2-7, with 9 bases that match TRBD2. Trimming took 5 bases from V and 8 from J; bases not matched to a gene: 7. Germline loops: CDR1 SGHTA, CDR2 FQGNSA. CDR3 length: 13 residues. The CDR3 protein is CASSPRLAEKQYF. The CDR3 DNA reads TGTGCCAGCAGCCCCCGACTAGCGGAAAAGCAGTACTTC.

This chain connects TRBV20-1 to TRBJ2-1; D is unresolved. V lost 5 bases and J 7 bases, leaving 15 bases between the germline ends. This CDR3 spans 13 amino acids. Per the germline V gene, CDR1 is DFQATT and CDR2 is SNEGSKA (reference sequence). The DNA of the CDR3 is TGCAGTGCTCTCAGTCTCCTAGTGAATGAGCAGTTCTTC. This translates into CSALSLLVNEQFF.

There are a few counts of this clonotype. V gene TRBV6-2 or TRBV6-3 combines with J gene TRBJ2-2; tentative D call: TRBD2 (7 bases). The CDR3 extends over 14 amino acids. V was trimmed by 7 bases and J by 5 bases, leaving 14 bases between them. The germline V gene encodes CDR1 MNHEY and CDR2 SVGEGT. The CDR3 nucleotides read TGTGCCAGCATGAGGGGGGGTTTGACCGGGGAGCTGTTTTTT. Its translation is CASMRGGLTGELFF.

This clonotype occurred a few times. The chain recombines TRBV11-3 with TRBJ2-3, with TRBD2 as a possible D gene (6 bases). Trimming stripped 0 bases from V and 6 bases from J, with 13 bases between. Germline loops: CDR1 SGHNT, CDR2 YENEEA. This CDR3 is built from 15 residues. CDR3 DNA sequence: TGTGCCAGCAGCTTAGACGGGGGTACCACGGATACGCAGTATTTT. This encodes CASSLDGGTTDTQYF.

This clonotype was observed a handful of times. The V gene is TRBV9, the J gene TRBJ2-6; TRBD2 agrees at 15 bases. This CDR3 is 19 amino acids long. Germline V lookup: CDR1 SGDLS, CDR2 YYNGEE. With V trimmed by 4 bases and J by 0 bases, 5 bases remained unmatched. Here the CDR3 reads CASSPGLAGGSSGANVLTF. The CDR3 nucleotides are TGTGCCAGCAGCCCGGGACTAGCGGGAGGTAGCTCTGGGGCCAACGTCCTGACTTTC.

This clonotype was counted only a few times. Germline is not matched at one junction end, which may reflect a read error. This chain connects TRBV20-1 to TRBJ2-7; 8 bases are shared with TRBD1. The CDR3 length is 16 residues. Germline V gives CDR1 DFQATT, CDR2 SNEGSKA (reference sequence). The CDR3 region has the DNA TGCAGTGCTCAGTCCCCGGACAGGGCTAACTCCTACGAGCAATACTTC. Protein: CSAQSPDRANSYEQYF.

Worth noting for this clonotype: A much bigger clone sits one base away, suggesting this may be a read error. The V and J genes are TRBV29-1 and TRBJ1-2, with D maybe TRBD1 (5 bases). The CDR3 has 13 amino acids. From germline, CDR1 is SQVTM and CDR2 ANQGSEA. V shed 0 bases and J shed 10 bases, with 15 bases lying between them. The CDR3 loop is CSVEEEVGGDYTF. The CDR3 DNA follows: TGCAGCGTTGAAGAAGAGGTCGGGGGTGACTACACCTTC.

This clonotype occurred a few times. This sequence joins TRBV9 and TRBJ2-5, with D maybe TRBD2 (5 bases). V was pared by 4 bases and J by 5 bases, with 18 bases between. The germline CDR1 and CDR2 sequences are SGDLS and YYNGEE. The CDR3 contains 15 residues. CDR3 amino acids: CASSLREGSRETQYF. CDR3 nucleotide sequence: TGTGCCAGCAGCCTCCGCGAAGGGAGTAGGGAGACCCAGTACTTC.

This clonotype was seen repeatedly, ten times or more. In DNA form, the CDR3 reads TGTGCCAGCAGTTCCCCCAGGTACCAAGAGACCCAGTACTTC. This gives the protein CASSSPRYQETQYF. V usage is TRBV27 and J usage is TRBJ2-5, with D unresolved. CDR1 and CDR2 (germline): MNHEY, SMNVEV (reference sequence). This CDR3 region has 14 residues. The germline V and J ends were trimmed by 4 bases and 0 bases, with 9 bases remaining between them.

This clonotype appeared a few times. The rearrangement joins TRBV20-1 to TRBJ2-5; weak D call: TRBD2 (6 bases). This CDR3 has 14 residues. Germline CDR1 and CDR2: DFQATT and SNEGSKA (reference sequence). The CDR3 coding sequence is TGCAGAGCCCTAGACAGCGGGCCTCAGAAGACCCAGTACTTC. Amino acid sequence: CRALDSGPQKTQYF.

This clonotype occurred a few times. The chain is built from TRBV11-3 and TRBJ2-3; 7 positions match TRBD2. The CDR3 totals 16 residues. The J segment lost 0 bases and the V segment lost 6 bases, leaving 9 bases of the junction unmatched. Germline V gene lookup returns CDR1 SGHNT and CDR2 YENEEA. The CDR3 sequence is CASSRRERDSTDTQYF. The CDR3 bases are TGTGCCAGCAGTCGAAGGGAGCGGGACAGCACAGATACGCAGTATTTT.

In its sample, this clonotype was seen many times. The gene calls are TRBV10-3 and TRBJ2-7, with 14 bases lining up with TRBD2. Germline CDR1 is ENHRY and CDR2 is SYGVKD. CDR3 size: 16 residues. V lost 2 bases and J lost 6; bases outside the gene matches: 6. The CDR3: CAISERPGTSGSEQYF. CDR3 nucleotides: TGTGCCATCAGTGAGAGACCCGGGACTAGCGGGAGCGAGCAGTACTTC.